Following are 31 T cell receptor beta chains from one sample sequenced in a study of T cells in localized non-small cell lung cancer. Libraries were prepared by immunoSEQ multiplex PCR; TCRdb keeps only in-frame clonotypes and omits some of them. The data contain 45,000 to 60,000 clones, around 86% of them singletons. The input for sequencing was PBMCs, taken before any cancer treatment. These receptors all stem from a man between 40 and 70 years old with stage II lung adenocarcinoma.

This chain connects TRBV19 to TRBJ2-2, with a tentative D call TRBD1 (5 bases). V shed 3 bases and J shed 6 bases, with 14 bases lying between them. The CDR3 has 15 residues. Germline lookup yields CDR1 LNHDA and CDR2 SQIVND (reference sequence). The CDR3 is CASSMRQGQAGELFF. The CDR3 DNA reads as TGTGCCAGTAGTATGCGGCAGGGCCAGGCCGGGGAGCTGTTTTTT.

Here the CDR3 DNA reads TGTGCCAGTAGTATTGGACAGAATTCACCCCTCCACTTT. This sequence encodes CASSIGQNSPLHF. V and J are TRBV19 and TRBJ1-6, with D possibly matching TRBD1 (6 bases). The CDR3 contains 13 residues. From germline, CDR1 is LNHDA and CDR2 SQIVND (reference sequence). Trimming cost V 3 bases and J 7 bases, with 7 bases left between them.

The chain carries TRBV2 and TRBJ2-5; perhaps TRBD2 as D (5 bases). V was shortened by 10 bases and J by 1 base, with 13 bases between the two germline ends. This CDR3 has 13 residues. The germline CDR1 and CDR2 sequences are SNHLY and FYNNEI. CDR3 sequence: CATSSEVQETQYF. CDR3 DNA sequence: TGTGCCACCTCGTCGGAGGTCCAAGAGACCCAGTACTTC.

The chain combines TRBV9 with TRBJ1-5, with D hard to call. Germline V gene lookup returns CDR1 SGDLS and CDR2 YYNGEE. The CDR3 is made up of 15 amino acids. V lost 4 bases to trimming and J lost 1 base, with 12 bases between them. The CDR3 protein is CASSPSGISNQPQHF. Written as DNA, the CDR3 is TGTGCCAGCAGCCCCTCGGGGATCAGCAATCAGCCCCAGCATTTT.

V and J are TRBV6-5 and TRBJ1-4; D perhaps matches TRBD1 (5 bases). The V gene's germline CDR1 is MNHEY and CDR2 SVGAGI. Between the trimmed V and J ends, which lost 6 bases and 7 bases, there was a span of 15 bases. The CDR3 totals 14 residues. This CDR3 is CASRTRGGGEKLFF. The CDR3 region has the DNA TGTGCCAGCAGGACAAGGGGCGGGGGTGAAAAACTGTTTTTT.

Written as DNA, the CDR3 is TGTGCCTGGAGGTTTAAGGGACAGAACGAGCAGTACTTC. Translated: CAWRFKGQNEQYF. V gene TRBV30 combines with J gene TRBJ2-7, with 7 bases aligning to TRBD1. V was pared by 3 bases and J by 5 bases, with 7 bases of the junction left unmatched. The V gene's germline CDR1 is GTSNPN and CDR2 SVGIG (reference sequence). The CDR3 is made up of 13 amino acids.

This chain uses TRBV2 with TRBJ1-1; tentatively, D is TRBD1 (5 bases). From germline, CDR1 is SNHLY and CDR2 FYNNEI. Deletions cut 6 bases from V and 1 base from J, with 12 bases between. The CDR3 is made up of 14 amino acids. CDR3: CASRLGGWNTEAFF. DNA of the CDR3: TGTGCCAGCAGATTGGGGGGTTGGAACACTGAAGCTTTCTTT.

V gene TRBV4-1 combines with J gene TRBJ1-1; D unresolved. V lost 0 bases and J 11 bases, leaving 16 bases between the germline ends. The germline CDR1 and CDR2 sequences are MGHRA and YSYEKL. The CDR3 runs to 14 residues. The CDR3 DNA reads TGCGCCAGCAGCCAAGATCTTATGACCGGACGGGCTTTCTTT. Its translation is CASSQDLMTGRAFF.

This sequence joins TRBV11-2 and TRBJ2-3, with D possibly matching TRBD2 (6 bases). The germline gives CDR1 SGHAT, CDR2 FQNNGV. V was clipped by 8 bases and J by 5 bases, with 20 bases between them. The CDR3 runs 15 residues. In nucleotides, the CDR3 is TGTGCCAGCCTCAGGGAGGTCGGCGCGGGAGATACGCAGTATTTT. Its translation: CASLREVGAGDTQYF.

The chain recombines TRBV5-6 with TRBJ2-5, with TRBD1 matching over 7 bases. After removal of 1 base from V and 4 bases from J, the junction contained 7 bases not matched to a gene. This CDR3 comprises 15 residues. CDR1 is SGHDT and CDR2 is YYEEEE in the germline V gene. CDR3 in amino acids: CASSLIEGAGETQYF. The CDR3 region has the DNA TGTGCCAGCAGCTTGATTGAGGGGGCGGGAGAGACCCAGTACTTC.

This CDR3 reads CAAGGGAAGELFF. In DNA form, the CDR3 reads TGTGCCGCCGGGGGAGGGGCGGCCGGGGAGCTGTTTTTT. The genes are TRBV19 and TRBJ2-2, with 7 nucleotides matching TRBD2. The germline V gene encodes CDR1 LNHDA and CDR2 SQIVND (reference sequence). Losses at the gene ends were 11 bases for V and 6 bases for J; bases not matched to a gene: 9. This CDR3 has 13 amino acids.

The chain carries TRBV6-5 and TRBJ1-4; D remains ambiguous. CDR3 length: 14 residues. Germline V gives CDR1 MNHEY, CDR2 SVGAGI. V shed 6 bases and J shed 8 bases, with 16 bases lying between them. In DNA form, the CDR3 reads TGTGCCAGCAGATCTACCGACCCTGAGGAAAAACTGTTTTTT. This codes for CASRSTDPEEKLFF.

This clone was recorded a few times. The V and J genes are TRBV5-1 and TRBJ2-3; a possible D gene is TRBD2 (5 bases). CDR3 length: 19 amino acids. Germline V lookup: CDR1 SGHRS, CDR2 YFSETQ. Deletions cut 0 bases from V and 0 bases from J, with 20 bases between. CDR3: CASSLAGEIWSTSTDTQYF. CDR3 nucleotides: TGCGCCAGCAGCTTGGCCGGGGAAATATGGTCGACTAGCACAGATACGCAGTATTTT.

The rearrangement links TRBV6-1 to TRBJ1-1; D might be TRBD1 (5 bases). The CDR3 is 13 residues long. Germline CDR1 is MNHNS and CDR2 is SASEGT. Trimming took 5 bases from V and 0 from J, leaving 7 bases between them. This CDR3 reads CASSTTVNTEAFF. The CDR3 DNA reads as TGTGCCAGCAGTACGACAGTGAACACTGAAGCTTTCTTT.

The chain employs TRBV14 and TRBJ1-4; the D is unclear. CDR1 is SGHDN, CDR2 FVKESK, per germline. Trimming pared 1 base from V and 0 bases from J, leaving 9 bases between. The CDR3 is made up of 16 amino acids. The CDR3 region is CASSQVRLATNEKLFF. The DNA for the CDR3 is TGTGCCAGCAGCCAAGTCCGACTTGCAACTAATGAAAAACTGTTTTTT.

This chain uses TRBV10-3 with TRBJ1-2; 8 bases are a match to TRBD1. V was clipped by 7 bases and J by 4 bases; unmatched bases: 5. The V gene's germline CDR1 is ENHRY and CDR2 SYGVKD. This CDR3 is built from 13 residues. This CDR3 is CAINIGTGYGYTF. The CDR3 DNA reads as TGTGCCATCAACATCGGGACAGGCTATGGCTACACCTTC.

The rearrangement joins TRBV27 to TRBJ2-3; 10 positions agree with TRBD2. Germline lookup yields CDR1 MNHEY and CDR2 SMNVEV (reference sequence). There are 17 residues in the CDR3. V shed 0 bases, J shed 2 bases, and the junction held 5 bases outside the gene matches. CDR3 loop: CASSLSRSGGATDTQYF. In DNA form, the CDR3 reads TGTGCCAGCAGTTTATCGAGGAGCGGGGGGGCCACAGATACGCAGTATTTT.

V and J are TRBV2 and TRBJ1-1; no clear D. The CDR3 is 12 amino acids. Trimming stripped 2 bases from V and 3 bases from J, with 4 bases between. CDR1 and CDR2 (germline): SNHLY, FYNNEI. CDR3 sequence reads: CASSESYTEAFF. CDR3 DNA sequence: TGTGCCAGCAGTGAAAGCTACACTGAAGCTTTCTTT.

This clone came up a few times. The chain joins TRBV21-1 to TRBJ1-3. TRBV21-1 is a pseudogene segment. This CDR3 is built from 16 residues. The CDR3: CALITGTLNSGNTIYF. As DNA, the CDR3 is TGTGCCCTAATTACCGGGACGTTGAACTCTGGAAACACCATATATTTT.

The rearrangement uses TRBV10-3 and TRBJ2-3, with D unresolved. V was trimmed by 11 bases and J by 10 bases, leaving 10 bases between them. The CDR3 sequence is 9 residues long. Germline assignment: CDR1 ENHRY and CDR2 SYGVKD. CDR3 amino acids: CAAGSSQYF. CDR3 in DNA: TGTGCCGCCGGGTCCTCGCAGTATTTT.

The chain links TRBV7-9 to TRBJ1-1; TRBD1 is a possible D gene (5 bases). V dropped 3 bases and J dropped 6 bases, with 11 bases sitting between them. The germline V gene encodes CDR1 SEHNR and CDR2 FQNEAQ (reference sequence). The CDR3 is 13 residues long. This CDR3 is CASSFAGYPEAFF. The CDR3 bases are TGTGCCAGCAGCTTTGCAGGGTACCCTGAAGCTTTCTTT.

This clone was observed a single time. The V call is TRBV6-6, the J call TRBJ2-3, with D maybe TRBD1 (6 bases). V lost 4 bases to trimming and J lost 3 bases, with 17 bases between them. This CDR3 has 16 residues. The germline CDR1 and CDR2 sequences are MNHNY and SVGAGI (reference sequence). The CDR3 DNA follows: TGTGCCAGCAGTTCCCAGGGGCCGGGGCGGACAGATACGCAGTATTTT. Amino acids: CASSSQGPGRTDTQYF.

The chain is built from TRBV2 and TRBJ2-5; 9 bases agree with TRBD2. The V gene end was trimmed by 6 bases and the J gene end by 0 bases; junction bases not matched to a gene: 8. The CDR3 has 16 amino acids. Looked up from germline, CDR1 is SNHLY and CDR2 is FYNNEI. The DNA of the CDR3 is TGTGCCAGCAGAGATATAGCGGGGGCGTACCAAGAGACCCAGTACTTC. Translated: CASRDIAGAYQETQYF.

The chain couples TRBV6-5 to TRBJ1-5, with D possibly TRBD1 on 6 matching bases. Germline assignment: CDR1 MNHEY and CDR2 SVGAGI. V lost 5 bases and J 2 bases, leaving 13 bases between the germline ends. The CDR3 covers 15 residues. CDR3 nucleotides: TGTGCCAGCAGTCCGGGACAAAGGCGCAATCAGCCCCAGCATTTT. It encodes CASSPGQRRNQPQHF.

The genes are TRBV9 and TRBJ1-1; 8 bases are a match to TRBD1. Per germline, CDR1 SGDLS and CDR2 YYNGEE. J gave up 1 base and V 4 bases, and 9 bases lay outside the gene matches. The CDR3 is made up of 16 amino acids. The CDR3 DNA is TGTGCCAGCAGCCCCCGGACAGGGTTGGGGAACACTGAAGCTTTCTTT. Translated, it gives CASSPRTGLGNTEAFF.

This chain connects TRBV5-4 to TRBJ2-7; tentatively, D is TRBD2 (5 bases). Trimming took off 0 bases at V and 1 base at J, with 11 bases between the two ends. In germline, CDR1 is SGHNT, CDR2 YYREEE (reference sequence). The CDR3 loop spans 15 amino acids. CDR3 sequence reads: CASSLELGSSYEQYF. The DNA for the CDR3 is TGTGCCAGCAGCTTGGAGCTGGGGAGTTCCTACGAGCAGTACTTC.

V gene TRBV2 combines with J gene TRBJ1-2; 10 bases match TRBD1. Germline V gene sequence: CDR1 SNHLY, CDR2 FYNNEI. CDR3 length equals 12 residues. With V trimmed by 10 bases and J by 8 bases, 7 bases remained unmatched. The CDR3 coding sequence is TGTGCCATCCGGGACAGGGGAGTCGGCTACACCTTC. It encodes CAIRDRGVGYTF.

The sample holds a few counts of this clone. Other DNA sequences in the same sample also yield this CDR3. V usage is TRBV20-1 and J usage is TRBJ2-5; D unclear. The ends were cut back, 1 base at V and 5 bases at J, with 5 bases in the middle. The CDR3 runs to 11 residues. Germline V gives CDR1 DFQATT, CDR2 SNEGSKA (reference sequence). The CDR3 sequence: CSARVVETQYF. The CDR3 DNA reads TGCAGTGCTAGAGTGGTTGAGACCCAGTACTTC.

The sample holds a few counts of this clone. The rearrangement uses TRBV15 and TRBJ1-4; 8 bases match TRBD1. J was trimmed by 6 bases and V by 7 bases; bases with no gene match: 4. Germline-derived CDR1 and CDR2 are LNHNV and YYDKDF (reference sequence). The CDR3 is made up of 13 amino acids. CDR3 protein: CATKDRVDEKLFF. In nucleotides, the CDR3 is TGTGCCACCAAGGACAGGGTAGATGAAAAACTGTTTTTT.

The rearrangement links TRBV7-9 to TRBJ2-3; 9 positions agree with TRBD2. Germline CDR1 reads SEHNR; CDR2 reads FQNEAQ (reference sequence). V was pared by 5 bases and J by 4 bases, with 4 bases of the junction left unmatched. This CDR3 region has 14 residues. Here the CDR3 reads CASSRGTSSDTQYF. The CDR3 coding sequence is TGTGCCAGCAGCCGCGGGACTAGCTCAGATACGCAGTATTTT. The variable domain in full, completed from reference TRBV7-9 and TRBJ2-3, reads DTGVSQNPRHKITKRGQNVTFRCDPISEHNRLYWYRQTLGQGPEFLTYFQNEAQLEKSRLLSDRFSAERPKGSFSTLEIQRTEQGDSAMYLCASSRGTSSDTQYFGPGTRLTVL.

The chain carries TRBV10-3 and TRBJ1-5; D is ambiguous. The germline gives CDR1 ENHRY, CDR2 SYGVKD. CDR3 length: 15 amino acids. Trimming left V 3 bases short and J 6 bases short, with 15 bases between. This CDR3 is CAISEFGEVPQPQHF. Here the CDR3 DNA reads TGTGCCATCAGTGAATTCGGGGAGGTACCTCAGCCCCAGCATTTT.